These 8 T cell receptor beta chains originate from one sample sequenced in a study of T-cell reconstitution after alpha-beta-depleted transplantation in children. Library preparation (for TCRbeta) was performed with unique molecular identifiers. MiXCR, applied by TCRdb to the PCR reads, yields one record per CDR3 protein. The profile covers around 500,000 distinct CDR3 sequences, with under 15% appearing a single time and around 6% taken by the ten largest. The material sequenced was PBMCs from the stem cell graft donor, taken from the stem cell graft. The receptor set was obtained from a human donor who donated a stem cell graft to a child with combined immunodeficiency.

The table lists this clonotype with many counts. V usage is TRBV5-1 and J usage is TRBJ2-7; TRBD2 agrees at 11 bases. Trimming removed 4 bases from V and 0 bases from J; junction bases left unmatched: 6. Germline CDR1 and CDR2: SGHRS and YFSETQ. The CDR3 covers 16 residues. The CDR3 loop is CASSGGLAGGSYEQYF. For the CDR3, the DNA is TGCGCCAGCAGCGGCGGTCTAGCGGGAGGCTCCTACGAGCAGTACTTC.

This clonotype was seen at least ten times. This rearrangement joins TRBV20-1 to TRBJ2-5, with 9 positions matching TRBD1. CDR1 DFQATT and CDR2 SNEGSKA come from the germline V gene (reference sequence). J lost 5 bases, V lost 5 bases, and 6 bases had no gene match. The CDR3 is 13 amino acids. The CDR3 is CSASRTGEETQYF. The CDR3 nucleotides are TGCAGTGCTTCCCGGACAGGGGAGGAGACCCAGTACTTC.

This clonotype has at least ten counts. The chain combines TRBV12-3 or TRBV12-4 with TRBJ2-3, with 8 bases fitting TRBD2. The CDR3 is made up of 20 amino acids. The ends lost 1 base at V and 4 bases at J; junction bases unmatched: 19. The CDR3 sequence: CASSLESWASGFQGSDTQYF. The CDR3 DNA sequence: TGTGCCAGCAGTTTAGAGTCCTGGGCTAGCGGGTTCCAAGGTTCAGATACGCAGTATTTT.

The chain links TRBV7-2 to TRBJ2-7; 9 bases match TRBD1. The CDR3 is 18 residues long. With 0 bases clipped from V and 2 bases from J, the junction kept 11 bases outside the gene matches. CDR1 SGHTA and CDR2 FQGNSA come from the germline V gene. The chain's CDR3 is CASSLAAFDRGSTYEQYF. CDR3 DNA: TGTGCCAGCAGCTTAGCCGCTTTCGACAGGGGGTCGACCTACGAGCAGTACTTC. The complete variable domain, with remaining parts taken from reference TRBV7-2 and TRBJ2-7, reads GAGVSQSPSNKVTEKGKDVELRCDPISGHTALYWYRQSLGQGLEFLIYFQGNSAPDKSGLPSDRFSAERTGGSVSTLTIQRTQQEDSAVYLCASSLAAFDRGSTYEQYFGPGTRLTVT.

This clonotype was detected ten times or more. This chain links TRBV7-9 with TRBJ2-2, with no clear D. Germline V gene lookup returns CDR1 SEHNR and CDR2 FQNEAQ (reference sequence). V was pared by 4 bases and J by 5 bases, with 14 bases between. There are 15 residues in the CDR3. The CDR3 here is CASSSSARLTGELFF. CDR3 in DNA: TGTGCCAGCAGCTCGTCGGCCCGATTAACCGGGGAGCTGTTTTTT.

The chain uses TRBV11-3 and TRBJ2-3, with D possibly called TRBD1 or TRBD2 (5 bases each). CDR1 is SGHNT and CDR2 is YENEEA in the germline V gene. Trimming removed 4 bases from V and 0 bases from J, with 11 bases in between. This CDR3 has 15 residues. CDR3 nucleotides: TGTGCCAGCAGCTCAAGGGACGGTAGCACAGATACGCAGTATTTT. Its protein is CASSSRDGSTDTQYF.

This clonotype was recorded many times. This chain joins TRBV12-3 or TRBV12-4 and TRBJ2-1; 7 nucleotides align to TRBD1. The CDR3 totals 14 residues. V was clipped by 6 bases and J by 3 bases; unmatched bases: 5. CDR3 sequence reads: CASSLTGSYNEQFF. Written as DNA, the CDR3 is TGTGCCAGCAGCTTGACAGGGAGCTACAATGAGCAGTTCTTC.

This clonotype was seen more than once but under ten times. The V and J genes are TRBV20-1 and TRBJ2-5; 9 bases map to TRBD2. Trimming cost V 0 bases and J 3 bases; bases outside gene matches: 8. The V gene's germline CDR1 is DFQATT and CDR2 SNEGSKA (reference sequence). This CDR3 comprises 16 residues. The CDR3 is CSARDGIAGAKETQYF. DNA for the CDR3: TGCAGTGCTAGAGATGGAATAGCGGGAGCTAAAGAGACCCAGTACTTC.